The 13 T cell receptor beta chains in this list originate from one sample, sequenced in a study of blood T cell repertoires in COVID-19. The assay was immunoSEQ multiplex PCR, and TCRdb's table has in-frame clones only and misses some. The profile shows fewer than 60,000 clones, 79% of them singletons. What was sequenced was peripheral blood. These receptor sequences come from a man between 65 and 79 years old with acute or convalescent COVID-19.

The V gene is TRBV4-1, the J gene TRBJ1-4; D call uncertain. The CDR3 loop spans 16 amino acids. Germline CDR1 and CDR2: MGHRA and YSYEKL. V was cut by 2 bases and J by 0 bases, with 10 bases left in between. CDR3 DNA: TGCGCCAGCAGCCAACAGGCCAAATCAACTAATGAAAAACTGTTTTTT. This codes for CASSQQAKSTNEKLFF.

The chain has TRBV5-4 and TRBJ1-1; 8 positions match TRBD1. J lost 5 bases, V lost 0 bases, and 3 bases had no gene match. The germline V gene encodes CDR1 SGHNT and CDR2 YYREEE (reference sequence). The CDR3 loop spans 14 amino acids. CDR3 region: CASSLDRGGTEAFF. Written as DNA, the CDR3 is TGTGCCAGCAGCTTGGACAGGGGGGGAACTGAAGCTTTCTTT.

This clone has just one count. The V call is TRBV6-5, the J call TRBJ2-5; 7 bases agree with TRBD2. The CDR3 contains 14 residues. Germline-derived CDR1 and CDR2 are MNHEY and SVGAGI. V trimming: 8 bases; J trimming: 2 bases; junction bases outside the gene matches: 8. The CDR3 loop is CASGRDYHQETQYF. CDR3 nucleotide sequence: TGTGCCAGCGGCCGGGACTATCATCAAGAGACCCAGTACTTC.

Only one count was recorded for this clone. V gene TRBV11-3 combines with J gene TRBJ1-1; 8 bases map to TRBD1. The V gene end was trimmed by 1 base and the J gene end by 1 base; junction bases not matched to a gene: 5. This CDR3 region has 16 residues. Germline V gene sequence: CDR1 SGHNT, CDR2 YENEEA. CDR3 amino acids: CASSLGTGLSNTEAFF. The CDR3 nucleotides are TGTGCCAGCAGCTTAGGGACAGGGCTCTCGAACACTGAAGCTTTCTTT.

The chain is built from TRBV27 and TRBJ1-1; a possible D gene is TRBD1 (5 bases). Germline lookup yields CDR1 MNHEY and CDR2 SMNVEV (reference sequence). The CDR3 contains 16 residues. V lost 4 bases and J lost 2, with 17 bases in between. The CDR3 DNA follows: TGTGCCAGCAGTTCGGGGACTTCGAGAGGAAACACTGAAGCTTTCTTT. Translation: CASSSGTSRGNTEAFF.

The chain combines TRBV2 with TRBJ2-7, with 10 nucleotides matching TRBD1. Per germline, CDR1 SNHLY and CDR2 FYNNEI. The junction had 2 bases not matched to a gene; V was cut back by 9 bases and J by 3 bases. The CDR3 spans 12 residues. CDR3 protein: CASRDRGYEQYF. For the CDR3, the DNA is TGTGCCAGTCGGGACAGGGGCTACGAGCAGTACTTC.

The V call is TRBV7-2, the J call TRBJ1-5; D gene uncertain. The germline V gene has CDR1 SGHTA and CDR2 FQGNSA. The CDR3 is made up of 13 amino acids. The ends were cut back, 3 bases at V and 4 bases at J, with 7 bases in the middle. The CDR3 region has the DNA TGTGCCAGCAGCTTTGGCCAGAATCAGCCCCAGCATTTT. It encodes CASSFGQNQPQHF.

The rearrangement uses TRBV5-4 and TRBJ2-1; TRBD1 is a possible D gene (5 bases). The CDR3 consists of 13 residues. The V gene's germline CDR1 is SGHNT and CDR2 YYREEE (reference sequence). Trimming shortened V by 4 bases and J by 4 bases, and 9 bases separated the two germline ends. CDR3 loop: CASSAWTYNEQFF. DNA of the CDR3: TGTGCCAGCAGCGCCTGGACATACAATGAGCAGTTCTTC.

This sequence joins TRBV5-1 and TRBJ2-7; tentative D call: TRBD1 (5 bases). CDR3 length equals 13 residues. The V gene lost 4 bases and the J gene lost 3 bases, with 11 bases spanning the gap. Germline values: CDR1 SGHRS, CDR2 YFSETQ. The chain's CDR3 is CASSRGADYEQYF. CDR3 nucleotide sequence: TGCGCCAGCAGCAGGGGCGCGGACTACGAGCAGTACTTC.

In this sample, this clone turned up once. The genes are TRBV6-5 and TRBJ1-3; tentatively, D is TRBD1 (5 bases). The CDR3 loop spans 14 amino acids. V was clipped by 7 bases and J by 1 base, with 11 bases between them. CDR1 and CDR2 (germline): MNHEY, SVGAGI. CDR3 DNA: TGTGCCAGCAAAAGGTCAGGGTCTGGAAACACCATATATTTT. It codes for CASKRSGSGNTIYF.

The V gene is TRBV4-2, the J gene TRBJ2-7, with 7 bases lining up with TRBD2. CDR1 and CDR2 (germline): LGHNA, YNFKEQ. Trimming took 4 bases from V and 2 from J; bases not matched to a gene: 5. The CDR3 spans 14 residues. CDR3 amino acids: CASSLSGGTYEQYF. CDR3 nucleotide sequence: TGTGCCAGCAGCCTGTCCGGGGGGACCTACGAGCAGTACTTC.

CDR3 in amino acids: CASSLNGGAKDTQYF. CDR3 nucleotide sequence: TGTGCCAGCAGCTTAAACGGGGGGGCCAAAGATACGCAGTATTTT. The chain couples TRBV7-3 to TRBJ2-3, with 8 bases matching TRBD2. Germline V gives CDR1 SGHTA, CDR2 FQGTGA. The ends lost 1 base at V and 5 bases at J; junction bases unmatched: 5. The CDR3 length is 15 residues.

This clone was detected a few times. In DNA form, the CDR3 reads TGTGCCAGCAGTTTAACTGCAGGGATTAACACTGAAGCTTTCTTT. Its protein product is CASSLTAGINTEAFF. The chain joins TRBV28 to TRBJ1-1, with D perhaps TRBD1 (5 bases). V shed 2 bases and J shed 2 bases, with 12 bases lying between them. This CDR3 is 15 amino acids long. The germline gives CDR1 MDHEN, CDR2 SYDVKM.